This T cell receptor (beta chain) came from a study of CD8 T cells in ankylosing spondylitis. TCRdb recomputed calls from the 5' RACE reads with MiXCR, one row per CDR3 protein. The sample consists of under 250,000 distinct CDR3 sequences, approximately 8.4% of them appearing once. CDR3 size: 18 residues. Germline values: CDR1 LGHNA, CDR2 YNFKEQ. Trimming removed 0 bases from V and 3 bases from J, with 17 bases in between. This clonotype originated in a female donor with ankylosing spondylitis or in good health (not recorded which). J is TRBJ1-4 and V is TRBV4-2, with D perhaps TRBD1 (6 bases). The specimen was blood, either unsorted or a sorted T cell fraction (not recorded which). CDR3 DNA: TGTGCCAGCAGCCAAGATCTGATCAGGGGCGTATCTAATGAAAAACTGTTTTTT. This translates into CASSQDLIRGVSNEKLFF.